This TCR beta chain was captured in a study of T cell responses to AZD1222 COVID-19 vaccine. Profiling relied on immunoSEQ multiplex PCR, and the TCRdb table lists in-frame clones only, not all of them. This sample has approximately 100,000 clones, with roughly 86% found just once. CDR3 size: 16 residues. The V end was cut by 3 bases, the J end by 6 bases, with 18 bases between. Germline V gives CDR1 MDHEN, CDR2 SYDVKM. The sequence came from an adult in good health. The source material was peripheral blood, sampled on day 0 of MenACWY control vaccination. The chain couples TRBV28 to TRBJ1-5, with TRBD1 as a possible D gene (5 bases). CDR3 region: CASSFQGWGGSQPQHF. CDR3 DNA sequence: TGTGCCAGCAGTTTTCAGGGCTGGGGTGGCAGTCAGCCCCAGCATTTT. Full variable domain (outside the CDR3, taken from reference TRBV28 and TRBJ1-5): DVKVTQSSRYLVKRTGEKVFLECVQDMDHENMFWYRQDPGLGLRLIYFSYDVKMKEKGDIPEGYSVSREKKERFSLILESASTNQTSMYLCASSFQGWGGSQPQHFGDGTRLSIL.